This entry describes one T cell receptor beta chain. This record comes from a study of cytomegalovirus exposure and HLA in healthy donors. Across the whole study: In an earlier analysis, around 120 million unique TCR beta sequences were found from approximately 170 million T cells.

60 Vbeta and 13 Jbeta primers were used in PCR. Profiled with immunoSEQ multiplex PCR; TCRdb holds only in-frame clones, not every one. The sample includes approximately 150,000 clones, around 78% of them seen just once. The ends lost 3 bases at V and 7 bases at J; junction bases unmatched: 9. Germline V gene lookup returns CDR1 MDHEN and CDR2 SYDVKM. The CDR3 contains 16 residues. The clonotype comes from a middle-aged man in good health and CMV-seronegative. The V call is TRBV28, the J call TRBJ2-1, with 10 bases identical to TRBD2. Sample: PBMCs. The CDR3 nucleotides read TGTGCCAGCAGTTTTCGGGTCGGTAGCGGGAGGAATGAGCAGTTCTTC. Residues: CASSFRVGSGRNEQFF.